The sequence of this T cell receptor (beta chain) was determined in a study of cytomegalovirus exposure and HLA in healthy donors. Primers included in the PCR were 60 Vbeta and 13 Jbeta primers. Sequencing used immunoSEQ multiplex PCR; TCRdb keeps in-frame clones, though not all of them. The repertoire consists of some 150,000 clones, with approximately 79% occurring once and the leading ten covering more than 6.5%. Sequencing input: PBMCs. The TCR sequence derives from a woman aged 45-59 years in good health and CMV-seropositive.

CDR3 bases: TGTGCCAGCAGCTCGCGGCGGGGAGGGGGAGATCATAGCACAGATACGCAGTATTTT. It translates to CASSSRRGGGDHSTDTQYF. The V and J genes are TRBV7-3 and TRBJ2-3; D possibly corresponds to TRBD2 (7 bases). V lost 4 bases and J lost 0, with 23 bases in between. The germline CDR1 and CDR2 sequences are SGHTA and FQGTGA. The CDR3 has 19 residues.